The 2 T cell receptor beta chains reported below all come from one sample, sequenced in a study of CD8+CD57+ T cells in acquired aplastic anemia. CDR3 and TCR beta VDJ profiling relied on genomic DNA as the template. One entry per CDR3 protein, called by TCRdb with MiXCR from the reads. The sample carries about 240,000 distinct CDR3 sequences, approximately 50% recorded once. It was patients with CD8+CD57+ cell expansion by flow cytometry who were chosen for sequencing. The source material was sorted CD4+, CD8+, or CD8+CD57+ T cells (not recorded which) from PBMCs. The receptors were sampled from a human donor with aplastic anemia.

V and J are TRBV11-2 and TRBJ2-2; D unclear. V lost 4 bases and J lost 5, with 11 bases in between. CDR1 and CDR2 (germline): SGHAT, FQNNGV. CDR3 length equals 14 residues. The chain's CDR3 is CASSSTVGTGELFF. The DNA for the CDR3 is TGTGCCAGCAGCTCGACCGTTGGAACCGGGGAGCTGTTTTTT.

Only a few counts were recorded for this clonotype. The chain joins TRBV9 to TRBJ2-1; 10 bases map to TRBD2. Trimming took 4 bases from V and 5 from J; bases not matched to a gene: 9. CDR1 and CDR2 from the germline V gene are SGDLS and YYNGEE. The CDR3 sequence is 16 residues long. DNA of the CDR3: TGTGCCAGCAGCAAAAGCGGGGGGGCCCACCACAATGAGCAGTTCTTC. Its protein is CASSKSGGAHHNEQFF.